This T cell receptor (beta chain) was observed in a study of shared clonotypes between healthy human individuals. Study-wide context: There were three CD4 naive, three CD4 memory, two CD8 naive and one CD8 memory plates per donor.

CDR1 is MDHEN and CDR2 is SYDVKM in the germline V gene. This CDR3 contains 14 residues. V was shortened by 3 bases and J by 7 bases, with 10 bases between the two germline ends. Data came from immunoSEQ multiplex PCR; TCRdb stores just in-frame clones and leaves some out. The data show a few hundred thousand clones, almost 97% seen once. This clonotype originated in a woman in her twenties or thirties in good health. The sequencing input was naive CD4+ T cells sorted from blood. As for subset: CD45RA+ positively selected. The chain employs TRBV28 and TRBJ1-6; D ambiguous. CDR3: CASSLVSKNSPLHF. In nucleotides, the CDR3 is TGTGCCAGCAGTTTGGTCAGCAAGAATTCACCCCTCCACTTT.